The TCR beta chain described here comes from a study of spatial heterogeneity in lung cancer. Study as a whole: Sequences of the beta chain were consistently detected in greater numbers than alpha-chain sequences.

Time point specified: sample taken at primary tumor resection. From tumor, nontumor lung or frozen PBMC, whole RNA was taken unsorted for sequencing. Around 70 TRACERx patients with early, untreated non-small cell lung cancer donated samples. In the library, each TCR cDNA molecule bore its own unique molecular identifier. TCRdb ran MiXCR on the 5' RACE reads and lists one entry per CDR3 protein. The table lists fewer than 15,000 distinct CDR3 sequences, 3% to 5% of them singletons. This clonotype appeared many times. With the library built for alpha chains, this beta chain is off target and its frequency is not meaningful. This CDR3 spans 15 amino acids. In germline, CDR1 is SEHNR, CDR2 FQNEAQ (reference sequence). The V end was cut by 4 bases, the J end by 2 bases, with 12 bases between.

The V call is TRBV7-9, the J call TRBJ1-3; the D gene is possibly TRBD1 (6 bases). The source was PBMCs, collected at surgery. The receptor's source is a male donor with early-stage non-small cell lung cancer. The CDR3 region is CASSYIQGTGNTIYF. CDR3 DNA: TGTGCCAGCAGCTATATACAGGGCACTGGAAACACCATATATTTT.